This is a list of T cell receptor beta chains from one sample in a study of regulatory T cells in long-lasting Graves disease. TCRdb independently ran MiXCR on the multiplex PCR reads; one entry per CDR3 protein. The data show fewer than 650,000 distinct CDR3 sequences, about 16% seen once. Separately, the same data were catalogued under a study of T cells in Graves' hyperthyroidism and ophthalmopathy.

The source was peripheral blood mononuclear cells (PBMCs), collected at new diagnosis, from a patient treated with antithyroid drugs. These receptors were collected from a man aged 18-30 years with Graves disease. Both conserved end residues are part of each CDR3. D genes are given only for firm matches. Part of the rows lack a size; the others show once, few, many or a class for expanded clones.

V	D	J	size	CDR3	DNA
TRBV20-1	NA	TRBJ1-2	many	CSARGSGGYTF	TGCAGTGCTAGGGGTTCAGGCGGCTACACCTTC
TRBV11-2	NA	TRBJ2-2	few	CASSYFGVSNTGELFF	TGTGCCAGCAGCTACTTTGGAGTTTCCAACACCGGGGAGCTGTTTTTT
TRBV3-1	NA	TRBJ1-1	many	CASSQGSSGPEAFF	TGTGCCAGCAGCCAAGGCTCCTCAGGGCCTGAAGCTTTCTTT
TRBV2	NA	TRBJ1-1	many	CASRTPGLLTEAFF	TGTGCCAGCAGAACCCCGGGATTACTAACTGAAGCTTTCTTT
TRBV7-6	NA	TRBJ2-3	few	CASSLGGEELRADTQYF	TGTGCCAGCAGCTTAGGCGGGGAGGAGTTACGGGCAGATACGCAGTATTTT
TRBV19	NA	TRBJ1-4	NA	CASSIRGSTEKLFF	TGTGCCAGTAGTATCCGAGGTTCTACCGAAAAACTGTTTTTT
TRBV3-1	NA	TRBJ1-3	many	CASSQDWRNSGNTIYF	TGTGCCAGCAGCCAAGATTGGAGAAACTCTGGAAACACCATATATTTT
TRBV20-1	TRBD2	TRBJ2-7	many	CSAQRLAGTPYEQYF	TGCAGTGCGCAAAGACTAGCGGGAACCCCCTACGAGCAGTACTTC
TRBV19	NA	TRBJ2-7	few	CASSMILLQGEQYF	TGTGCCAGTAGTATGATCCTCCTACAGGGCGAGCAGTACTTC
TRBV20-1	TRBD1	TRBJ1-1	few	CSAVNRGRTEAFF	TGCAGTGCTGTGAACAGGGGAAGGACTGAAGCTTTCTTT
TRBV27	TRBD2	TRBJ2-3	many	CASSLGGKTDTQYF	TGTGCCAGCAGTTTGGGGGGGAAGACAGATACGCAGTATTTT
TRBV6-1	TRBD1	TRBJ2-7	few	CASGGTGGHEQYF	TGTGCCAGCGGGGGGACAGGGGGCCACGAGCAGTACTTC
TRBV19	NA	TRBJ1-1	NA	CASSIDSVSAFF	TGTGCCAGTAGTATTGACTCCGTTAGCGCTTTCTTT
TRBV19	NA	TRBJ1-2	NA	CASSIGYRINYGYTF	TGTGCCAGTAGTATCGGGTACCGTATCAACTATGGCTACACCTTC
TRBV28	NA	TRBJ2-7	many	CASSLRAGKDEQYF	TGTGCCAGCAGTTTACGGGCGGGGAAGGACGAGCAGTACTTC
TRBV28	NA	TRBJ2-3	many	CASRSALGGSSTDTQYF	TGTGCCAGCCGATCGGCACTGGGTGGATCTAGCACAGATACGCAGTATTTT
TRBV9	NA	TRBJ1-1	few	CASSVTQSMNTEAFF	TGTGCCAGCAGCGTAACCCAGAGTATGAACACTGAAGCTTTCTTT
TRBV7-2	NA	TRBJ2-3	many	CASSLGALLTDTQYF	TGTGCCAGCAGCTTAGGGGCCCTCCTCACAGATACGCAGTATTTT